Shown below are 25 T cell receptor beta chains from a single sample sequenced in a study of T cell repertoires in cytomegalovirus infection. TCRdb analysed the reads with MiXCR anew, one entry per CDR3 protein. The data show roughly 320,000 distinct CDR3 sequences, about 9.1% seen once. Sequencing used PBMCs. These receptors all stem from a human donor in good health (CMV status not recorded). Some clones in this sample may be carry-over from other donors' samples.

This clonotype showed up just a few times. The V call is TRBV28, the J call TRBJ1-5, with D possibly matching TRBD1 (6 bases). Trimming pared 11 bases from V and 5 bases from J, leaving 13 bases between. From germline, CDR1 is MDHEN and CDR2 SYDVKM. The CDR3 length is 12 residues. CDR3 loop: CASGGRDQPQHF. In nucleotides, the CDR3 is TGTGCCTCCGGGGGGCGCGATCAGCCCCAGCATTTT.

In this sample, this clonotype turned up a few times. This sequence joins TRBV5-1 and TRBJ2-2; 7 nucleotides match TRBD1. Germline CDR1 is SGHRS and CDR2 is YFSETQ. CDR3 length: 17 residues. V shed 0 bases and J 2 bases; nucleotides not matched to a gene: 7. The CDR3 DNA follows: TGCGCCAGCAGCTTGGTGGGACAGCTAGGAAACACCGGGGAGCTGTTTTTT. Protein sequence: CASSLVGQLGNTGELFF.

This clonotype showed up many times. The CDR3 region is CASSGAVNNQPQHF. The DNA for the CDR3 is TGTGCCAGCAGTGGGGCGGTGAACAATCAGCCCCAGCATTTT. V usage is TRBV2 and J usage is TRBJ1-5; D is uncertain. Trimming removed 4 bases at V and 3 bases at J, with 10 bases between. Germline V gene lookup returns CDR1 SNHLY and CDR2 FYNNEI. CDR3 size: 14 residues.

This clonotype was counted a few times. CDR3 region: CSARDQRKAEAFF. The CDR3 nucleotides read TGCAGTGCTAGAGATCAGAGGAAGGCTGAAGCTTTCTTT. The chain joins TRBV20-1 to TRBJ1-1, with D unresolved. The V gene lost 0 bases and the J gene lost 6 bases, with 11 bases spanning the gap. The CDR3 has 13 residues. Germline CDR1 and CDR2: DFQATT and SNEGSKA (reference sequence).

This clonotype was recorded at least ten times. The chain is built from TRBV6-1 and TRBJ2-7, with 8 bases fitting TRBD1. Germline V lookup: CDR1 MNHNS, CDR2 SASEGT. The V segment lost 6 bases and the J segment 6 bases; nucleotides outside the gene matches: 4. The CDR3 has 12 residues. The CDR3 reads CASSYGTGEQYF. The DNA for the CDR3 is TGTGCCAGCAGCTACGGGACAGGCGAGCAGTACTTC.

This clonotype was seen many times. V and J are TRBV7-9 and TRBJ2-6, with 10 bases matching TRBD1. Germline CDR1 and CDR2: SEHNR and FQNEAQ (reference sequence). With V trimmed by 2 bases and J by 3 bases, 16 bases remained unmatched. This CDR3 contains 21 residues. CDR3 sequence: CASSLQSKWTGGIFGANVLTF. CDR3 DNA sequence: TGTGCCAGCAGCTTACAATCGAAATGGACAGGGGGTATTTTTGGGGCCAACGTCCTGACTTTC.

The chain links TRBV5-1 to TRBJ1-2, with 7 bases aligning to TRBD1. Germline V gene sequence: CDR1 SGHRS, CDR2 YFSETQ. V lost 4 bases to trimming and J lost 8 bases; unmatched junction nucleotides: 17. CDR3 length equals 16 residues. Here the CDR3 DNA reads TGCGCCAGCAGCGCAGGGGACAGAACCACGATAATGGGCTACACCTTC. This translates into CASSAGDRTTIMGYTF.

This clonotype has ten or more counts. The chain links TRBV24-1 to TRBJ2-2; TRBD1 agrees at 10 bases. The germline gives CDR1 KGHDR, CDR2 SFDVKD. The junction had 5 bases not matched to a gene; V was cut back by 3 bases and J by 5 bases. This CDR3 is built from 16 residues. DNA of the CDR3: TGTGCCACCAGTGATCCGGGACAGGGGAATACCGGGGAGCTGTTTTTT. This translates into CATSDPGQGNTGELFF.

In this sample, this clonotype turned up many times. The chain is built from TRBV19 and TRBJ2-6, with 8 bases identical to TRBD1. The V and J ends lost 3 bases and 0 bases, in that order; junction bases with no gene match: 4. The CDR3 covers 17 residues. The germline gives CDR1 LNHDA, CDR2 SQIVND (reference sequence). CDR3 sequence: CASSMDRAPSGANVLTF. As DNA, the CDR3 is TGTGCCAGTAGTATGGACAGGGCCCCCTCTGGGGCCAACGTCCTGACTTTC.

This clonotype appeared many times. This chain links TRBV29-1 with TRBJ2-7; 8 bases align to TRBD1. This CDR3 region has 14 residues. Germline V gene sequence: CDR1 SQVTM, CDR2 ANQGSEA. J gave up 0 bases and V 6 bases, and 7 bases lay outside the gene matches. In nucleotides, the CDR3 is TGCAGCGTCGCCGGGACAGGTAGCTCCTACGAGCAGTACTTC. Protein product: CSVAGTGSSYEQYF.

This clonotype appeared many times. J is TRBJ1-2 and V is TRBV12-3 or TRBV12-4, with D possibly TRBD1 on 6 matching bases. There are 14 residues in the CDR3. Trimming took 2 bases from V and 4 from J, leaving 11 bases between them. The CDR3 region has the DNA TGTGCCAGCAGTTTACGGACAGAACTCTATGGCTACACCTTC. As protein: CASSLRTELYGYTF.

This clonotype was counted at least ten times. The rearrangement uses TRBV7-8 and TRBJ2-1, with TRBD1 matching 9 bases. This CDR3 is built from 16 residues. Germline V gives CDR1 SGHVS, CDR2 FQNEAQ. J gave up 2 bases and V 5 bases, and 7 bases lay outside the gene matches. The CDR3 reads CASSLIQGATYNEQFF. CDR3 coding DNA: TGTGCCAGCAGCCTAATACAGGGGGCTACCTACAATGAGCAGTTCTTC.

There are many counts of this clonotype. The chain links TRBV7-2 to TRBJ2-6; no definite D call. CDR3 length: 15 amino acids. Deletions cut 4 bases from V and 4 bases from J, with 11 bases between. Per the germline V gene, CDR1 is SGHTA and CDR2 is FQGNSA. DNA for the CDR3: TGTGCCAGCAGCTCCCTCGCCTCGGGGGCCAACGTCCTGACTTTC. Its protein is CASSSLASGANVLTF.

This clonotype has a count of ten or more. The V call is TRBV28, the J call TRBJ1-5; D possibly corresponds to TRBD1 (6 bases). V lost 5 bases and J lost 2, with 13 bases in between. CDR1 and CDR2 (germline): MDHEN, SYDVKM. The CDR3 loop spans 15 amino acids. The CDR3 region is CASSPTTGRNQPQHF. CDR3 nucleotide sequence: TGTGCCAGCAGTCCGACGACAGGACGCAATCAGCCCCAGCATTTT.

Many counts were recorded for this clonotype. The chain is built from TRBV7-2 and TRBJ2-4, with D perhaps matching TRBD2 (5 bases). With the DNA end fitting TRBJ2-5 better, the J assignment may be wrong. The CDR3 extends over 12 amino acids. Germline V gene data show CDR1 as SGHTA and CDR2 as FQGNSA. The CDR3 loop reads CASSNAGLTQYF. The DNA of the CDR3 is TGTGCCAGCAGCAATGCCGGACTGACCCAGTACTTC.

Ten or more counts support this clonotype. The CDR3 spells CASSLPGQGYTEAFF. CDR3 coding DNA: TGTGCCAGCAGTTTACCGGGACAGGGTTATACTGAAGCTTTCTTT. The chain has TRBV7-2 and TRBJ1-1; 9 nucleotides align to TRBD1. CDR3 length: 15 amino acids. The germline V gene encodes CDR1 SGHTA and CDR2 FQGNSA. V lost 6 bases and J lost 5; bases outside the gene matches: 10.

This clonotype has a count of ten or more. This chain joins TRBV18 and TRBJ2-3; D might be TRBD1 or TRBD2, each matching 5 bases. This CDR3 comprises 14 residues. V lost 2 bases to trimming and J lost 3 bases, with 9 bases between them. CDR1 and CDR2 (germline): KGHSH, LQKENI. As DNA, the CDR3 is TGTGCCAGCTCACCAGGCGAGGGGACAGATACGCAGTATTTT. Translated, it gives CASSPGEGTDTQYF.

The rearrangement links TRBV13 to TRBJ1-1, with D unclear. This CDR3 has 13 amino acids. V dropped 4 bases and J dropped 7 bases, with 13 bases sitting between them. CDR1 is PRHDT and CDR2 is FYEKMQ in the germline V gene (reference sequence). In nucleotides, the CDR3 is TGTGCCAGCAGCTACCTAATTTCATATGAAGCTTTCTTT. Translating gives CASSYLISYEAFF.

This clonotype was picked up a small number of times. The V call is TRBV7-9, the J call TRBJ2-7, with TRBD2 matching 9 bases. This CDR3 spans 16 amino acids. Germline V lookup: CDR1 SEHNR, CDR2 FQNEAQ (reference sequence). V lost 5 bases to trimming and J lost 0 bases; unmatched junction nucleotides: 8. In nucleotides, the CDR3 is TGTGCCAGCAGCCCGCTAGCGGGGTTGAGCTCCTACGAGCAGTACTTC. This gives the protein CASSPLAGLSSYEQYF.

The chain carries TRBV5-6 and TRBJ2-1; a possible D gene is TRBD2 (5 bases). V lost 2 bases, J lost 4 bases, and 10 bases lay in between. The CDR3 has 14 amino acids. Per the germline V gene, CDR1 is SGHDT and CDR2 is YYEEEE. DNA of the CDR3: TGTGCCAGCAGCTTTCTAGCTTCTTACAATGAGCAGTTCTTC. Translating gives CASSFLASYNEQFF.

This clonotype has more than one count but fewer than ten. CDR3: CASSPVSVPGEKLFF. For the CDR3, the DNA is TGTGCCAGCAGCCCGGTATCGGTGCCTGGGGAAAAACTGTTTTTT. V gene TRBV7-2 combines with J gene TRBJ1-4, with unresolved D. Germline V lookup: CDR1 SGHTA, CDR2 FQGNSA. The V and J ends lost 5 bases and 8 bases respectively, with 18 bases between them. The CDR3 is 15 residues long.

The chain carries TRBV18 and TRBJ2-6; no definite D call. With 3 bases removed from V and 1 base from J, the gap between germline ends came to 10 bases. Looked up from germline, CDR1 is KGHSH and CDR2 is LQKENI. The CDR3 runs to 16 residues. The CDR3 region has the DNA TGTGCCAGCTCACCCCCCCCCAGATCTGGGGCCAACGTCCTGACTTTC. As protein: CASSPPPRSGANVLTF.

This clonotype has ten or more counts. V usage is TRBV28 and J usage is TRBJ2-1; 9 nucleotides agree with TRBD2. Germline values: CDR1 MDHEN, CDR2 SYDVKM. This CDR3 has 15 amino acids. Unmatched junction bases numbered 9, after V lost 2 bases and J lost 10 bases. CDR3 coding DNA: TGTGCCAGCAGTTTAATTGGCGGGGGGGCCACAGAGCAGTTCTTC. Amino acid sequence: CASSLIGGGATEQFF.

This clonotype was counted ten times or more. V is TRBV19 and J is TRBJ1-5; D unresolved. This CDR3 comprises 15 residues. The V end lost 7 bases, the J end lost 0 bases, and 13 bases lay between the germline ends. CDR1 and CDR2 from the germline V gene are LNHDA and SQIVND (reference sequence). CDR3 nucleotide sequence: TGTGCCAGTAAGGGAAGCGCGGGTAGCAATCAGCCCCAGCATTTT. Protein: CASKGSAGSNQPQHF.

This clonotype was seen repeatedly, ten times or more. The chain employs TRBV20-1 and TRBJ1-4; 8 bases line up with TRBD1. CDR1 is DFQATT and CDR2 is SNEGSKA in the germline V gene (reference sequence). The CDR3 length is 14 residues. Trimming removed 1 base from V and 4 bases from J; junction bases left unmatched: 2. The CDR3, as DNA: TGCAGTGCTAGAGCCGACAGGGGTAATGAAAAACTGTTTTTT. It specifies CSARADRGNEKLFF.